The rows below give T cell receptor beta chains drawn from one sample of a study of shared clonotypes between healthy human individuals. TCRdb keeps only in-frame clones here, not all; method: immunoSEQ multiplex PCR. The sample yields more than 2 million clones, about 94% seen once. Sequenced sample: naive CD8+ T cells sorted from blood. The receptors stem from a man younger than 30 in good health. Each CDR3 is given with its conserved first and last residue. Fields, in order: D gene, J gene, V gene, clone size, CDR3 protein, CDR3 DNA. The D gene is left open where the match is weak. Some rows mark clone size as missing; the rest say once, few, many or name a class of expanded clone.

d_call: NA
j_call: TRBJ2-3
v_call: TRBV29-1
clone_size: NA
cdr3_aa: CSVEEVDTQYF
cdr3_nt: TGCAGCGTTGAAGAGGTAGATACGCAGTATTTT

d_call: NA
j_call: TRBJ2-3
v_call: TRBV4-3
clone_size: NA
cdr3_aa: CASSHLIGPKRPDTQYF
cdr3_nt: TGCGCCAGCAGCCATCTAATAGGACCAAAAAGGCCAGATACGCAGTATTTT

d_call: NA
j_call: TRBJ2-2
v_call: TRBV10-2
clone_size: NA
cdr3_aa: CASSDRVGINTGELFF
cdr3_nt: TGCGCCAGCAGTGATCGTGTGGGTATAAACACCGGGGAGCTGTTTTTT

d_call: NA
j_call: TRBJ2-3
v_call: TRBV6-1
clone_size: NA
cdr3_aa: CASSDRPANTDTQYF
cdr3_nt: TGTGCCAGCAGTGACCGACCTGCTAACACAGATACGCAGTATTTT

d_call: TRBD1
j_call: TRBJ2-7
v_call: TRBV27
clone_size: NA
cdr3_aa: CASSLQGDEQYF
cdr3_nt: TGTGCCAGCAGTTTGCAGGGGGATGAGCAGTACTTC

d_call: TRBD1
j_call: TRBJ1-4
v_call: TRBV9
clone_size: NA
cdr3_aa: CASSPSGTASEKLFF
cdr3_nt: TGTGCCAGCAGCCCTAGTGGGACAGCCAGTGAAAAACTGTTTTTT

d_call: TRBD1
j_call: TRBJ1-2
v_call: TRBV6-6
clone_size: NA
cdr3_aa: CASSSPGGNYGYTF
cdr3_nt: TGTGCCAGCAGTTCTCCAGGGGGAAACTATGGCTACACCTTC

d_call: NA
j_call: TRBJ2-7
v_call: TRBV5-4
clone_size: once
cdr3_aa: CASILGDTTFGGEQYF
cdr3_nt: TGTGCCAGCATCCTGGGGGACACTACCTTCGGGGGCGAGCAGTACTTC

d_call: NA
j_call: TRBJ2-7
v_call: TRBV4-1
clone_size: NA
cdr3_aa: CASSQEGSSSYEQYF
cdr3_nt: TGCGCCAGCAGCCAAGAGGGTAGTTCCTCCTACGAGCAGTACTTC

d_call: TRBD2
j_call: TRBJ2-2
v_call: TRBV5-6
clone_size: NA
cdr3_aa: CASSPGLAGAGGELFF
cdr3_nt: TGTGCCAGCAGCCCGGGACTAGCGGGAGCCGGCGGGGAGCTGTTTTTT

d_call: NA
j_call: TRBJ1-2
v_call: TRBV27
clone_size: once
cdr3_aa: CASSLSHSAGANYGYTF
cdr3_nt: TGTGCCAGCAGTTTAAGTCACAGCGCCGGAGCTAACTATGGCTACACCTTC

d_call: TRBD1
j_call: TRBJ2-3
v_call: TRBV6-5
clone_size: NA
cdr3_aa: CASSYETGGLADTQYF
cdr3_nt: TGTGCCAGCAGTTACGAGACAGGGGGCCTGGCAGATACGCAGTATTTT

d_call: NA
j_call: TRBJ2-6
v_call: TRBV6-1
clone_size: NA
cdr3_aa: CASSEFDSGANVLTF
cdr3_nt: TGTGCCAGCAGCGAATTCGACTCTGGGGCCAACGTCCTGACTTTC

d_call: NA
j_call: TRBJ2-3
v_call: TRBV2
clone_size: NA
cdr3_aa: CASSEGGNGGTDTQYF
cdr3_nt: TGTGCCAGCAGTGAAGGGGGGAACGGGGGCACAGATACGCAGTATTTT

d_call: NA
j_call: TRBJ1-1
v_call: TRBV6-5
clone_size: once
cdr3_aa: CASSGGGENTEAFF
cdr3_nt: TGTGCCAGCAGTGGGGGAGGAGAAAACACTGAAGCTTTCTTT

d_call: TRBD2
j_call: TRBJ2-7
v_call: TRBV19
clone_size: NA
cdr3_aa: CASSIAGGLSSYEQYF
cdr3_nt: TGTGCCAGTAGTATCGCGGGGGGCCTTAGCTCCTACGAGCAGTACTTC

d_call: NA
j_call: TRBJ2-7
v_call: TRBV11-2
clone_size: NA
cdr3_aa: CASSSHRGSYEQYF
cdr3_nt: TGTGCCAGCAGCTCCCACCGGGGGAGCTACGAGCAGTACTTC

d_call: NA
j_call: TRBJ1-5
v_call: TRBV7-6
clone_size: NA
cdr3_aa: CSSSPNGGGAAGQPQHF
cdr3_nt: TGTTCCAGCAGCCCAAATGGAGGGGGGGCGGCCGGTCAGCCCCAGCATTTT

d_call: NA
j_call: TRBJ2-7
v_call: TRBV29-1
clone_size: NA
cdr3_aa: CSVETGAYEQYF
cdr3_nt: TGCAGCGTTGAGACCGGGGCCTACGAGCAGTACTTC

d_call: TRBD2
j_call: TRBJ2-3
v_call: TRBV28
clone_size: once
cdr3_aa: CASSLPWGAGVTVVGDTQYF
cdr3_nt: TGTGCCAGCAGTTTGCCCTGGGGAGCGGGAGTAACGGTTGTAGGAGATACGCAGTATTTT

d_call: TRBD2
j_call: TRBJ2-2
v_call: TRBV30
clone_size: NA
cdr3_aa: CAWNSRLAGTNTGELFF
cdr3_nt: TGTGCCTGGAATTCAAGACTAGCGGGTACGAACACCGGGGAGCTGTTTTTT

d_call: NA
j_call: TRBJ1-5
v_call: TRBV5-4
clone_size: NA
cdr3_aa: CASRGPGHLNSNQPQHF
cdr3_nt: TGTGCCAGCAGGGGGCCGGGACATCTTAATAGCAATCAGCCCCAGCATTTT

d_call: NA
j_call: TRBJ2-7
v_call: TRBV2
clone_size: NA
cdr3_aa: CASRGGTGPGEQYF
cdr3_nt: TGTGCCAGCAGGGGCGGGACTGGACCGGGGGAGCAGTACTTC

d_call: NA
j_call: TRBJ1-1
v_call: TRBV6-5
clone_size: NA
cdr3_aa: CASRFQGVGTEAFF
cdr3_nt: TGTGCCAGCAGGTTTCAGGGTGTGGGCACTGAAGCTTTCTTT

d_call: NA
j_call: TRBJ1-1
v_call: TRBV6-5
clone_size: once
cdr3_aa: CASSPWTVNTEAFF
cdr3_nt: TGTGCCAGCAGTCCTTGGACGGTGAACACTGAAGCTTTCTTT

d_call: TRBD1
j_call: TRBJ1-2
v_call: TRBV19
clone_size: once
cdr3_aa: CASTPGQGPNYGYTF
cdr3_nt: TGTGCCAGTACCCCCGGACAGGGCCCTAACTATGGCTACACCTTC

d_call: NA
j_call: TRBJ1-4
v_call: TRBV6-1
clone_size: NA
cdr3_aa: CASSELRRGSIEKLFF
cdr3_nt: TGTGCCAGCAGTGAACTACGTCGGGGATCGATTGAAAAACTGTTTTTT

d_call: NA
j_call: TRBJ2-3
v_call: TRBV11-3
clone_size: NA
cdr3_aa: CASSLGQGEADTQYF
cdr3_nt: TGTGCCAGCAGCTTAGGGCAGGGCGAGGCAGATACGCAGTATTTT

d_call: NA
j_call: TRBJ1-6
v_call: TRBV30
clone_size: NA
cdr3_aa: CAWRPRTESSYNSPLHF
cdr3_nt: TGTGCCTGGAGACCCCGGACGGAGAGCTCCTATAATTCACCCCTCCACTTT

d_call: TRBD2
j_call: TRBJ2-1
v_call: TRBV5-1
clone_size: NA
cdr3_aa: CASSPRLAGLNNEQFF
cdr3_nt: TGCGCCAGCAGCCCAAGACTAGCGGGGCTGAACAATGAGCAGTTCTTC

d_call: NA
j_call: TRBJ1-1
v_call: TRBV7-8
clone_size: NA
cdr3_aa: CASSRAVGAVEAFF
cdr3_nt: TGTGCCAGCAGCCGGGCCGTGGGGGCGGTTGAAGCTTTCTTT

d_call: NA
j_call: TRBJ2-1
v_call: TRBV6-1
clone_size: once
cdr3_aa: CASTDYGSYNEQFF
cdr3_nt: TGTGCCAGCACCGACTACGGGTCCTACAATGAGCAGTTCTTC

d_call: NA
j_call: TRBJ2-7
v_call: TRBV5-6
clone_size: NA
cdr3_aa: CASSLAGADEQYF
cdr3_nt: TGTGCCAGCAGCTTAGCAGGGGCGGACGAGCAGTACTTC

d_call: NA
j_call: TRBJ2-1
v_call: TRBV11-2
clone_size: NA
cdr3_aa: CASSSVSLSYNEQFF
cdr3_nt: TGTGCCAGCAGCTCGGTTTCCCTCTCCTACAATGAGCAGTTCTTC

d_call: TRBD1
j_call: TRBJ2-2
v_call: TRBV11-3
clone_size: NA
cdr3_aa: CASSPRQGTNTGELFF
cdr3_nt: TGTGCCAGCAGCCCGCGACAGGGGACGAACACCGGGGAGCTGTTTTTT

d_call: TRBD2
j_call: TRBJ2-5
v_call: TRBV10-3
clone_size: NA
cdr3_aa: CAISPVTSGHLETQYF
cdr3_nt: TGTGCCATCAGTCCCGTCACTAGCGGCCACCTCGAGACCCAGTACTTC

d_call: NA
j_call: TRBJ1-1
v_call: TRBV28
clone_size: NA
cdr3_aa: CASSLSGTATEAFF
cdr3_nt: TGTGCCAGCAGTTTATCGGGGACCGCCACTGAAGCTTTCTTT

d_call: TRBD1
j_call: TRBJ1-6
v_call: TRBV6-5
clone_size: NA
cdr3_aa: CASSLGQGVSPLHF
cdr3_nt: TGTGCCAGCAGCCTGGGACAGGGAGTTTCACCCCTCCACTTT

d_call: NA
j_call: TRBJ1-2
v_call: TRBV11-2
clone_size: NA
cdr3_aa: CASSLGSSYGYTF
cdr3_nt: TGTGCCAGCAGCTTAGGCAGCTCCTATGGCTACACCTTC

d_call: TRBD2
j_call: TRBJ2-1
v_call: TRBV4-3
clone_size: NA
cdr3_aa: CASSQSLAGNYNEQFF
cdr3_nt: TGCGCCAGCAGCCAATCGCTAGCGGGGAACTACAATGAGCAGTTCTTC

d_call: TRBD1
j_call: TRBJ2-7
v_call: TRBV7-6
clone_size: once
cdr3_aa: CASSLEAGGYEQYF
cdr3_nt: TGTGCCAGCAGCTTAGAGGCAGGGGGTTACGAGCAGTACTTC

d_call: NA
j_call: TRBJ2-7
v_call: TRBV2
clone_size: NA
cdr3_aa: CASLGGYEQYF
cdr3_nt: TGTGCCAGCTTGGGGGGCTACGAGCAGTACTTC

d_call: NA
j_call: TRBJ1-6
v_call: TRBV18
clone_size: NA
cdr3_aa: CASSPPERSSYNSPLHF
cdr3_nt: TGTGCCAGCTCACCACCGGAGAGGAGCTCCTATAATTCACCCCTCCACTTT

d_call: TRBD1
j_call: TRBJ1-2
v_call: TRBV6-5
clone_size: NA
cdr3_aa: CASSWGDSGSF
cdr3_nt: TGTGCCAGCAGTTGGGGGGACAGTGGCTCATTC

d_call: NA
j_call: TRBJ2-6
v_call: TRBV6-5
clone_size: NA
cdr3_aa: CASSYLGEGANVLTF
cdr3_nt: TGTGCCAGCAGTTACTTGGGGGAGGGGGCCAACGTCCTGACTTTC

d_call: NA
j_call: TRBJ2-7
v_call: TRBV2
clone_size: NA
cdr3_aa: CASSPPHGVREQYF
cdr3_nt: TGTGCCAGCAGCCCCCCCCACGGGGTGCGAGAGCAGTACTTC

d_call: TRBD1
j_call: TRBJ2-3
v_call: TRBV6-1
clone_size: NA
cdr3_aa: CASSGTGTDTQYF
cdr3_nt: TGTGCCAGCAGTGGGACAGGGACAGATACGCAGTATTTT

d_call: NA
j_call: TRBJ1-1
v_call: TRBV9
clone_size: NA
cdr3_aa: CASSAPKGGTNTEAFF
cdr3_nt: TGTGCCAGCAGCGCACCAAAGGGAGGGACAAACACTGAAGCTTTCTTT

d_call: TRBD2
j_call: TRBJ2-7
v_call: TRBV5-4
clone_size: NA
cdr3_aa: CASSLSPGTSGISEQYF
cdr3_nt: TGTGCCAGCAGCTTATCCCCTGGGACTAGCGGGATATCCGAGCAGTACTTC

d_call: TRBD1
j_call: TRBJ1-5
v_call: TRBV11-2
clone_size: once
cdr3_aa: CASSLGDSNQPQHF
cdr3_nt: TGTGCCAGCAGTCTAGGGGACAGTAATCAGCCCCAGCATTTT

d_call: NA
j_call: TRBJ1-4
v_call: TRBV5-6
clone_size: NA
cdr3_aa: CASSLGADRATNEKLFF
cdr3_nt: TGTGCCAGCAGCTTGGGGGCAGACCGTGCAACTAATGAAAAACTGTTTTTT

d_call: NA
j_call: TRBJ2-5
v_call: TRBV29-1
clone_size: NA
cdr3_aa: CSVVQETQYF
cdr3_nt: TGCAGCGTTGTCCAGGAGACCCAGTACTTC

d_call: NA
j_call: TRBJ1-5
v_call: TRBV2
clone_size: NA
cdr3_aa: CASSLPESGNQPQHF
cdr3_nt: TGTGCCAGCAGTCTACCCGAGTCGGGCAATCAGCCCCAGCATTTT

d_call: NA
j_call: TRBJ2-7
v_call: TRBV20-1
clone_size: NA
cdr3_aa: CSAREDWEQYF
cdr3_nt: TGCAGTGCTAGAGAGGACTGGGAGCAGTACTTC

d_call: NA
j_call: TRBJ1-1
v_call: TRBV27
clone_size: NA
cdr3_aa: CASSRQEQRYTEAFF
cdr3_nt: TGTGCCAGCAGTAGACAGGAGCAGCGGTACACTGAAGCTTTCTTT

d_call: NA
j_call: TRBJ2-7
v_call: TRBV27
clone_size: NA
cdr3_aa: CASSLSPGVGPGEQYF
cdr3_nt: TGTGCCAGCAGTTTATCCCCCGGAGTTGGGCCTGGGGAGCAGTACTTC

d_call: NA
j_call: TRBJ1-2
v_call: TRBV9
clone_size: NA
cdr3_aa: CASSPGQAGNYGYTF
cdr3_nt: TGTGCCAGCAGCCCCGGTCAGGCAGGGAACTATGGCTACACCTTC

d_call: NA
j_call: TRBJ1-2
v_call: TRBV4-3
clone_size: NA
cdr3_aa: CASSQEWEELNYGYTF
cdr3_nt: TGCGCCAGCAGCCAGGAGTGGGAAGAGTTAAACTATGGCTACACCTTC